Shown below are 9 T cell receptor beta chains from a single sample sequenced in a study of blood T cell repertoires in COVID-19 (dated by TCRdb to the early 2020s). The library came from the immunoSEQ multiplex PCR assay. What TCRdb holds here is the immuneACCESS table cut down to in-frame rearrangements. Part of the clones is not present; checked against another copy, under half of the missing clones reflect an unresolved V gene, and the others are unexplained. The sample data list under 150,000 clones, and 85% of these were observed just once. In total, the top ten clones hold around an eighth of the sample. Sequencing input: peripheral blood. The receptors were sampled from a human donor in a cohort sampled during active COVID-19.

V is TRBV5-1 and J is TRBJ1-1; the D gene is possibly TRBD1 (5 bases). In germline, CDR1 is SGHRS, CDR2 YFSETQ. Trimming took off 2 bases at V and 8 bases at J, with 10 bases between the two ends. There are 12 residues in the CDR3. The CDR3: CASSFFQGEAFF. Written as DNA, the CDR3 is TGCGCCAGCAGCTTCTTTCAGGGCGAAGCTTTCTTT.

The chain uses TRBV4-1 and TRBJ1-5; D is unresolved. The CDR3 runs 16 residues. Per the germline V gene, CDR1 is MGHRA and CDR2 is YSYEKL. V lost 0 bases and J 3 bases, leaving 12 bases between the germline ends. CDR3 DNA: TGCGCCAGCAGCCAAGATCCAGGCAGCCTCAATCAGCCCCAGCATTTT. This encodes CASSQDPGSLNQPQHF.

The gene calls are TRBV5-6 and TRBJ1-6; D remains unclear. CDR3 length equals 15 residues. CDR1 and CDR2 from the germline V gene are SGHDT and YYEEEE. Trimming pared 0 bases from V and 1 base from J, leaving 5 bases between. CDR3 bases: TGTGCCAGCAGCTTGGCGGGGTCCTATAATTCACCCCTCCACTTT. It codes for CASSLAGSYNSPLHF.

This CDR3 reads CATSDLAGLEQFF. CDR3 DNA: TGTGCCACCAGTGATCTAGCGGGACTTGAGCAGTTCTTC. The genes are TRBV24-1 and TRBJ2-1, with 9 bases fitting TRBD2. This CDR3 has 13 residues. Germline V lookup: CDR1 KGHDR, CDR2 SFDVKD. The V segment lost 3 bases and the J segment 9 bases; nucleotides outside the gene matches: 2.

This chain links TRBV3-1 (or the pseudogene TRBV3-2) with TRBJ1-4, with D perhaps matching TRBD1 (5 bases). The CDR3 is 15 residues long. Germline CDR1 and CDR2: LGHDT and YNNKEL (reference sequence). V shed 1 base and J shed 2 bases, with 8 bases lying between them. The CDR3 DNA is TGTGCCAGCAGCCAAGGGGGCTCGACTAATGAAAAACTGTTTTTT. Translated: CASSQGGSTNEKLFF.

This clone appeared a few times. The junction departs from the called germline gene at one end, perhaps through a read error. The chain links TRBV6-2 or TRBV6-3 to TRBJ2-3; D is perhaps TRBD2 (7 bases). Per germline, CDR1 MNHEY and CDR2 SVGEGT. The CDR3 is 13 residues long. This CDR3 reads CASSRGGVTWNDF. The CDR3 DNA reads as TGTGCCAGCAGTAGGGGGGGGGTTACCTGGAACGATTTT.

V usage is TRBV11-2 and J usage is TRBJ2-1, with 7 bases that match TRBD2. This CDR3 comprises 15 residues. In germline, CDR1 is SGHAT, CDR2 FQNNGV. The junction had 7 bases not matched to a gene; V was cut back by 6 bases and J by 2 bases. As DNA, the CDR3 is TGTGCCAGCAGTACGGGGAGGGGACCCTACAATGAGCAGTTCTTC. It encodes CASSTGRGPYNEQFF.

In DNA, the CDR3 is TGTGCCAGCAGCCGTCACCAGGGGACCTACGAGCAGTACTTC. Amino acid sequence: CASSRHQGTYEQYF. This chain uses TRBV7-9 with TRBJ2-7; maybe TRBD1 (6 bases). The CDR3 loop spans 14 amino acids. V gave up 5 bases and J gave up 2 bases, with 13 bases separating them. The germline V gene encodes CDR1 SEHNR and CDR2 FQNEAQ (reference sequence).

V gene TRBV19 combines with J gene TRBJ1-5; TRBD1 agrees at 11 bases. Germline V gives CDR1 LNHDA, CDR2 SQIVND (reference sequence). J gave up 6 bases and V 5 bases, and 12 bases lay outside the gene matches. The CDR3 is 17 amino acids. The CDR3, as DNA: TGTGCCAGTAGTTCCCACAGGGGGACAGGGGGTAGTCAGCCCCAGCATTTT. The encoded protein is CASSSHRGTGGSQPQHF.